The TCR beta chain under discussion was sequenced for a study of blood T cell repertoires in COVID-19. Clones were sequenced by immunoSEQ multiplex PCR, and TCRdb holds only the in-frame ones, with some missing. In the table there are just over 200,000 clones, about nine tenths of which are singletons. The sample consisted of peripheral blood. The TCR comes from a man older than 75 with acute or convalescent COVID-19.

The CDR3 is CASSFGQGTEAFF. Written as DNA, the CDR3 is TGTGCCAGCAGCTTCGGACAGGGGACTGAAGCTTTCTTT. This chain uses TRBV2 with TRBJ1-1; 9 bases are shared with TRBD1. This CDR3 region has 13 residues. Germline V gene sequence: CDR1 SNHLY, CDR2 FYNNEI. J was trimmed by 5 bases and V by 6 bases; bases with no gene match: 4.